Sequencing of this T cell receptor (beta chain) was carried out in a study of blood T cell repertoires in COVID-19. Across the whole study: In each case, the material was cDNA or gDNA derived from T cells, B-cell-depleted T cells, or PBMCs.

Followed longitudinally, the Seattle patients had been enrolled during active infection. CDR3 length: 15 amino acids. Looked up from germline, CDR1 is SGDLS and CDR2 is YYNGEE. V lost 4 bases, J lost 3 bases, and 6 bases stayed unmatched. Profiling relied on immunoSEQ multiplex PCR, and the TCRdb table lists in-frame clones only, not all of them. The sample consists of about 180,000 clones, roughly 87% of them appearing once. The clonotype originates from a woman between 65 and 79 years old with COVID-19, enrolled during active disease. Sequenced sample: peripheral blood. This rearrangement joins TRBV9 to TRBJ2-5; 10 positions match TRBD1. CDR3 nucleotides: TGTGCCAGCAGCCCAGGGGACAGGGGTAAAGAGACCCAGTACTTC. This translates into CASSPGDRGKETQYF.